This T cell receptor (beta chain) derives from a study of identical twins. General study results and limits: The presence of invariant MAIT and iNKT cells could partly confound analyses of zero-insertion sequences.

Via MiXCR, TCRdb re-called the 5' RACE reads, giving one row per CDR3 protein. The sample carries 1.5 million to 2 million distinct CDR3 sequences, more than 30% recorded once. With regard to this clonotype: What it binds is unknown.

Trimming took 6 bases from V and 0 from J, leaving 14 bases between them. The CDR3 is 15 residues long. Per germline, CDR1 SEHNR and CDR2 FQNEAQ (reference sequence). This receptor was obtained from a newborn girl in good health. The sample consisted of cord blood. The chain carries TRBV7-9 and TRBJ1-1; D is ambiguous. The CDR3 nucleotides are TGTGCCAGCAGAGCGCCCTGGGCTATGAACACTGAAGCTTTCTTT. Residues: CASRAPWAMNTEAFF.